This TCR beta chain was identified during a study of tumor-infiltrating lymphocytes in primary liver carcinoma. Note on this clonotype: Since no conserved phenylalanine or tryptophan closes the CDR3, a read error is the likely cause.

V lost 4 bases, J lost 6 bases, and 12 bases lay in between. The CDR3 covers 13 residues. Germline loops: CDR1 SGHNT, CDR2 YYREEE (reference sequence). TCR beta cDNA was made from around 520 ng total RNA with a constant-region primer. Three nested multiplex PCR rounds, a slightly modified ARM-PCR method, built the TCR beta libraries. A C-beta reverse primer was combined with TRBV1-TRBV30 forward primers in the first two PCR rounds, and each round had approximately 9 cycles. Using its own MiXCR run on the multiplex PCR reads, TCRdb lists one record per CDR3 protein. The sample yields 90,000 to 100,000 distinct CDR3 sequences, 69% seen once. Between roughly 18 and 30 mg of unsorted bulk tissue served as the source from which RNA and DNA were co-extracted.

The V call is TRBV5-4, the J call TRBJ2-3, with D hard to call. Sample: liver tumor tissue from sampling region 5. Subset specified: tumor region T5, tumor centre. The sequence was obtained from an older woman with primary liver carcinoma and hepatitis B virus infection. Here the CDR3 DNA reads TGTGCCAGCAGCACCCCGGCCATCGATACGCAGTATTTG. This codes for CASSTPAIDTQYL.